This T cell receptor beta chain was sequenced during a study of response to subunit inactivated influenza vaccine. Study-wide results and caveats: The authors suggested that few new T cells are recruited per seasonal influenza vaccination.

Germline V gene lookup returns CDR1 SGHDT and CDR2 YYEEEE. J was trimmed by 0 bases and V by 4 bases; bases with no gene match: 6. The CDR3 extends over 15 amino acids. Using its own MiXCR run on the RT-PCR reads, TCRdb lists one record per CDR3 protein. The sample yields fewer than 350,000 distinct CDR3 sequences, 20% to 25% seen once. Comments on this clonotype: The antigen remains undetermined.

The input for sequencing was PBMCs from blood, taken approximately 20 months after vaccination. This TCR came from a man between 45 and 75 years old who received an inactivated influenza vaccine. The V and J genes are TRBV5-6 and TRBJ1-1; 7 nucleotides align to TRBD1. Here the CDR3 reads CASSGLTGMNTEAFF. The CDR3 nucleotides are TGTGCCAGCAGCGGATTGACAGGGATGAACACTGAAGCTTTCTTT.